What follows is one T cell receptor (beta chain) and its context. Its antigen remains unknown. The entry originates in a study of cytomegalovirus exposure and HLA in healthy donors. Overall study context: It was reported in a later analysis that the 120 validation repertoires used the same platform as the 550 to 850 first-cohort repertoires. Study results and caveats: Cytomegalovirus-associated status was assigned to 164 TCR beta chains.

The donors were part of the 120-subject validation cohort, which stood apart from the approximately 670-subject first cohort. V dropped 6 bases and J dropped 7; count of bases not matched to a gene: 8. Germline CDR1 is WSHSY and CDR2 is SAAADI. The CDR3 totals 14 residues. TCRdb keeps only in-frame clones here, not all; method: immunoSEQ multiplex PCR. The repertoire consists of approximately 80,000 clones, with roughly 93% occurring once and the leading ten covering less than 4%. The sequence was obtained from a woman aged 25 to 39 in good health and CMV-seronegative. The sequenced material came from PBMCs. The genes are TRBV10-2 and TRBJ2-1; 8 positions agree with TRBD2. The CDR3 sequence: CASRNSGIGNEQFF. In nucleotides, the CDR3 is TGCGCCAGCAGGAATAGCGGGATCGGGAATGAGCAGTTCTTC.